This TCR beta chain derives from a study of OX40 agonist ivuxolimab in advanced cancers. Study in general: In this cohort, patients received ivuxolimab, an agonistic anti-OX40 (CD134) antibody. Past anti-PD-1, anti-PD-L1 or anti-CTLA-4 therapy was accepted, and 30% to 50% had received some. Dose-escalation subjects each had hepatocellular carcinoma, melanoma, renal cell or head and neck cancer.

The CDR3 totals 16 residues. Germline V lookup: CDR1 SGHRS, CDR2 YFSETQ. V gave up 4 bases and J gave up 5 bases; unmatched junction bases: 13. Patients had blood sampled at baseline and again on cycle 4 day 1 and cycle 7 day 1. Repertoires were generated with immunoSEQ multiplex PCR, while TCRdb's copy carries only in-frame clones and drops some. The data contain about 72,000 clones, about nine tenths of them singletons. The chain has TRBV5-1 and TRBJ2-5; 8 bases are shared with TRBD1. The source was CD4+ or CD8+ T cells sorted from blood, collected in a trial of the OX40 agonist ivuxolimab. This TCR came from an adult with an advanced solid tumor such as melanoma, head and neck, liver or kidney cancer. The CDR3 reads CASSRARQGPGETQYF. In DNA form, the CDR3 reads TGCGCCAGCAGCCGCGCACGACAGGGGCCGGGGGAGACCCAGTACTTC.